A single sample is the source of the 32 T cell receptor beta chains below, sequenced in a study of CXCR3-negative and CXCR3-positive naive CD8 T cells. Preparation of TRB cDNA libraries relied on 5' RACE carrying UMI labels. After re-calling the 5' RACE reads, TCRdb lists one entry per CDR3 protein, DNA absent. The data show 100,000 to 150,000 distinct CDR3 sequences, and the top ten clones hold 0.45% to 0.6%. The sequenced sample was naive CXCR3- CD8+ T cells from blood. Subset defined: CD45RO-CCR7+CD27+CD95- naive CD8+ T cells lacking CXCR3 (TNR3-). The source is a human donor in good health. Some clones in this sample may be carry-over from other donors' samples.

V gene TRBV29-1 combines with J gene TRBJ2-1; TCRdb picks TRBD1, but there is no DNA to check that call. CDR1 is SQVTM, CDR2 ANQGSEA, per germline. This CDR3 comprises 13 residues. CDR3 in amino acids: CSVETPTGDEQFF.

The V and J genes are TRBV12-3 or TRBV12-4 and TRBJ2-7; without DNA, the TCRdb call of TRBD1 cannot be checked. This CDR3 is built from 12 residues. CDR3 in amino acids: CASRPGGGEQYF.

V usage is TRBV7-9 and J usage is TRBJ1-1. CDR3 length: 15 residues. Per germline, CDR1 SEHNR and CDR2 FQNEAQ (reference sequence). The CDR3 loop reads CASSSVGSGITEAFF.

The rearrangement joins TRBV20-1 to TRBJ2-7; the TCRdb call, TRBD2, lacks DNA for checking. The CDR3 covers 18 residues. CDR1 DFQATT and CDR2 SNEGSKA come from the germline V gene (reference sequence). The CDR3 protein is CSARTSGSHFPVPYEQYF.

The chain links TRBV20-1 to TRBJ2-3; lacking DNA, the TRBD2 call made by TCRdb goes unchecked. The CDR3 is 14 residues long. The germline V gene has CDR1 DFQATT and CDR2 SNEGSKA (reference sequence). The CDR3 reads CSARDLRESDTQYF.

The rearrangement joins TRBV29-1 to TRBJ2-1. The CDR3 has 12 residues. Germline loops: CDR1 SQVTM, CDR2 ANQGSEA. The chain's CDR3 is CSVEGNYNEQFF.

The chain is built from TRBV6-6 and TRBJ2-1. The CDR3 runs 17 residues. Germline V CDR1 and CDR2: MNHNY, SVGAGI (reference sequence). This CDR3 is CASSYSVEQGSYNEQFF.

The chain is built from TRBV7-9 and TRBJ1-1. CDR1 is SEHNR and CDR2 is FQNEAQ in the germline V gene (reference sequence). The CDR3 is made up of 12 amino acids. The CDR3: CASSFESFEAFF.

V is TRBV10-2 and J is TRBJ1-1; without DNA, the TCRdb call of TRBD1 cannot be checked. CDR3 length equals 16 residues. From germline, CDR1 is WSHSY and CDR2 SAAADI. This CDR3 reads CASSESRTGVATEAFF.

The V call is TRBV10-3, the J call TRBJ1-2. Looked up from germline, CDR1 is ENHRY and CDR2 is SYGVKD. This CDR3 spans 16 amino acids. The CDR3 region is CAISEVQRAGNYGYTF.

The gene calls are TRBV7-9 and TRBJ1-5. The CDR3 extends over 13 amino acids. Germline CDR1 SEHNR, CDR2 FQNEAQ (reference sequence). CDR3 region: CASSLRENQPQHF.

The chain links TRBV29-1 to TRBJ2-5. The germline gives CDR1 SQVTM, CDR2 ANQGSEA. The CDR3 runs 14 residues. This CDR3 is CSVEARGNQETQYF.

The chain has TRBV27 and TRBJ1-5; with no DNA, the TCRdb D assignment of TRBD1 cannot be verified. Germline CDR1 is MNHEY and CDR2 is SMNVEV (reference sequence). This CDR3 contains 16 residues. The CDR3 sequence: CASSLPLLNSNQPQHF.

The genes are TRBV29-1 and TRBJ1-5; the D gene TCRdb calls, TRBD1, cannot be checked with no DNA. Germline CDR1 reads SQVTM; CDR2 reads ANQGSEA. There are 14 residues in the CDR3. The CDR3 sequence is CSVVVAGVDQPQHF.

The genes are TRBV14 and TRBJ1-2; TCRdb proposes TRBD1, but this gene call is untestable without DNA. There are 13 residues in the CDR3. CDR1 SGHDN and CDR2 FVKESK come from the germline V gene. CDR3 sequence: CASSQEQAYGYTF.

J is TRBJ2-1 and V is TRBV29-1; absent DNA, TCRdb's TRBD2 call cannot be checked. The CDR3 extends over 16 amino acids. Germline CDR1 and CDR2: SQVTM and ANQGSEA. This chain's CDR3 is CSVELGGPSPYNEQFF.

This chain links TRBV15 with TRBJ1-1; TCRdb returns TRBD1, unconfirmable since there is no DNA. Germline V lookup: CDR1 LNHNV, CDR2 YYDKDF (reference sequence). This CDR3 is built from 14 residues. The CDR3 loop is CATSRDLGDTEAFF.

This chain connects TRBV27 to TRBJ2-7; TCRdb returns TRBD1, unconfirmable since there is no DNA. This CDR3 has 14 residues. Germline lookup yields CDR1 MNHEY and CDR2 SMNVEV (reference sequence). The CDR3 spells CASSGTDTRGEQYF.

The genes are TRBV12-3 or TRBV12-4 and TRBJ2-1. The CDR3 length is 15 residues. The CDR3 protein is CASSLRGDNYNEQFF.

This chain links TRBV12-3 or TRBV12-4 with TRBJ2-1; TCRdb proposes TRBD1, but this gene call is untestable without DNA. CDR3 length: 13 amino acids. CDR3 protein: CASGGIPGNEQFF.

The chain links TRBV5-5 to TRBJ1-5; TCRdb returns TRBD1, unconfirmable since there is no DNA. Germline CDR1 reads SGHKS; CDR2 reads YYEKEE (reference sequence). The CDR3 has 16 residues. The CDR3 region is CASSRDTLGSNQPQHF.

This chain connects TRBV6-5 to TRBJ2-5; lacking DNA, the TRBD1 call made by TCRdb goes unchecked. Germline CDR1 MNHEY, CDR2 SVGAGI. This CDR3 has 14 amino acids. The CDR3 loop reads CASSARTGTETQYF.

The chain carries TRBV6-5 and TRBJ1-1; TCRdb's assignment of TRBD1 cannot be checked, as there is no DNA. This CDR3 is 14 amino acids long. CDR1 MNHEY and CDR2 SVGAGI come from the germline V gene. The CDR3 sequence is CASSHPLMNTEAFF.

The J gene is TRBJ2-1, the V gene TRBV12-3 or TRBV12-4. This CDR3 is 14 amino acids long. The CDR3 is CASRRQGVHNEQFF.

This sequence joins TRBV7-9 and TRBJ1-4; lacking DNA, the TRBD1 call made by TCRdb goes unchecked. Germline V lookup: CDR1 SEHNR, CDR2 FQNEAQ (reference sequence). The CDR3 totals 13 residues. The CDR3 sequence is CASSLKGVEKLFF.

The chain recombines TRBV29-1 with TRBJ2-7; TCRdb lists TRBD1, though no DNA is available to test this call. CDR3 size: 12 residues. CDR1 and CDR2 (germline): SQVTM, ANQGSEA. The CDR3 is CSVEQGSYEQYF.

This chain uses TRBV6-6 with TRBJ2-1; no DNA is available, so the TRBD2 call from TCRdb remains unchecked. The CDR3 length is 17 residues. Looked up from germline, CDR1 is MNHNY and CDR2 is SVGAGI (reference sequence). The CDR3 here is CASSYLAETSSYNEQFF.

This CDR3 reads CASSSRDATNYGYTF. V is TRBV7-2 and J is TRBJ1-2; absent DNA, TCRdb's TRBD1 call cannot be checked. Germline V lookup: CDR1 SGHTA, CDR2 FQGNSA. CDR3 length: 15 residues.

The gene calls are TRBV7-9 and TRBJ2-7; TCRdb selects TRBD2, and the lack of DNA leaves this call unchecked. CDR3 length equals 12 residues. From germline, CDR1 is SEHNR and CDR2 FQNEAQ (reference sequence). The CDR3 reads CASSEKRDEQYF.

The CDR3 is CASSLLAFGSSNVVGQFF. The gene calls are TRBV28 and TRBJ2-1; TCRdb lists TRBD2, though no DNA is available to test this call. CDR3 length equals 18 residues. Germline V gives CDR1 MDHEN, CDR2 SYDVKM.

This rearrangement joins TRBV2 to TRBJ2-7; TCRdb's D gene call, TRBD1, goes unchecked for lack of DNA. There are 16 residues in the CDR3. Germline V gene sequence: CDR1 SNHLY, CDR2 FYNNEI. The CDR3 sequence is CASSEAMGTGLHEQYF.

The genes are TRBV29-1 and TRBJ2-2; TCRdb picks TRBD2, but there is no DNA to check that call. This CDR3 has 14 amino acids. Germline assignment: CDR1 SQVTM and CDR2 ANQGSEA. The CDR3 is CSVEAGDGTGELFF.